These 26 T cell receptor beta chains originate from one sample sequenced in a study of T cells after yellow fever vaccination. TCRdb analysed the 5' RACE reads with MiXCR anew, one entry per CDR3 protein. The repertoire includes 230,000 or so distinct CDR3 sequences, roughly 6.8% of them detected once, and 1.1% sits in the top ten. Sequencing was performed on CD4+ T cells sorted from PBMCs, taken on the day of the yellow fever booster vaccination. The receptor set was obtained from a man under 40 who received the YFV17D yellow fever vaccine.

This chain joins TRBV5-1 and TRBJ2-3, with 8 bases matching TRBD2. The CDR3 is 13 residues long. Germline V gene lookup returns CDR1 SGHRS and CDR2 YFSETQ. Trimming took 5 bases from V and 6 from J; bases not matched to a gene: 5. The CDR3 DNA reads TGCGCCAGCAGTGGAGCGGGAGTGGATACGCAGTATTTT. Its protein is CASSGAGVDTQYF.

This clonotype was counted many times. V usage is TRBV7-2 and J usage is TRBJ2-7; TRBD2 matches 8 bases. This CDR3 is 16 amino acids long. CDR1 and CDR2 (germline): SGHTA, FQGNSA. V was clipped by 0 bases and J by 0 bases; unmatched bases: 4. The CDR3 DNA is TGTGCCAGCAGCTTAGCCGGCGGGGGGAGCTCCTACGAGCAGTACTTC. It yields the protein CASSLAGGGSSYEQYF.

This clonotype was seen repeatedly, ten times or more. This rearrangement joins TRBV20-1 to TRBJ2-1; 10 bases line up with TRBD2. The germline V gene has CDR1 DFQATT and CDR2 SNEGSKA (reference sequence). Losses at the gene ends were 4 bases for V and 3 bases for J; bases not matched to a gene: 3. The CDR3 extends over 14 amino acids. The CDR3 reads CSAKSGRVYNEQFF. The CDR3 DNA reads TGCAGTGCTAAGAGCGGGAGGGTCTACAATGAGCAGTTCTTC.

This chain joins TRBV7-3 and TRBJ2-5; 7 bases fit TRBD2. The CDR3 spans 14 residues. The trim removed 4 bases at V and 2 bases at J, leaving 4 bases unmatched. Germline CDR1 reads SGHTA; CDR2 reads FQGTGA. For the CDR3, the DNA is TGTGCCAGCAGCTCGTCTAGCGGTCAAGAGACCCAGTACTTC. Its translation is CASSSSSGQETQYF.

The CDR3 loop reads CASSRESGIQYF. DNA of the CDR3: TGTGCCAGCAGCAGAGAGAGCGGCATTCAGTACTTC. The V and J genes are TRBV3-1 and TRBJ2-4, with D possibly matching TRBD2 (5 bases). There are 12 residues in the CDR3. The V end lost 5 bases, the J end lost 9 bases, and 11 bases lay between the germline ends. Germline V gives CDR1 LGHDT, CDR2 YNNKEL (reference sequence).

The rearrangement links TRBV6-2 or TRBV6-3 to TRBJ1-5; 10 bases agree with TRBD1. This CDR3 spans 15 amino acids. V was pared by 5 bases and J by 5 bases, with 6 bases of the junction left unmatched. Germline values: CDR1 MNHEY, CDR2 SVGEGT. CDR3: CASSRQGARDQPQHF. The CDR3, as DNA: TGTGCCAGCAGTCGACAGGGGGCTAGGGATCAGCCCCAGCATTTT.

The table lists this clonotype with many counts. V usage is TRBV28 and J usage is TRBJ2-7; D is undetermined. V lost 7 bases and J 3 bases, leaving 10 bases between the germline ends. Germline V gene sequence: CDR1 MDHEN, CDR2 SYDVKM. The CDR3 is 12 amino acids. The CDR3 protein is CASNVVGYEQYF. The CDR3 nucleotides are TGTGCCAGCAACGTGGTGGGCTACGAGCAGTACTTC.

This clonotype was counted many times. J is TRBJ2-1 and V is TRBV28; 16 bases are shared with TRBD2. The junction had 6 bases not matched to a gene; V was cut back by 9 bases and J by 16 bases. Germline lookup yields CDR1 MDHEN and CDR2 SYDVKM. The CDR3 is 12 residues long. Written as DNA, the CDR3 is TGTGCCAGAAACGGGACTAGCGGGAGGGCCTTCTTC. This translates into CARNGTSGRAFF.

This clonotype was recorded a few times. The V call is TRBV27, the J call TRBJ1-2; the match to TRBD1 covers 11 bases. Germline V gene data show CDR1 as MNHEY and CDR2 as SMNVEV (reference sequence). J was trimmed by 4 bases and V by 0 bases; bases with no gene match: 7. CDR3 size: 17 residues. The CDR3 loop reads CASSLSGGTGGRYGYTF. CDR3 coding DNA: TGTGCCAGCAGTTTATCCGGGGGGACAGGGGGTCGCTATGGCTACACCTTC.

The CDR3 DNA is TGCAGTGCTAGAGATTCTACTAGCGGGAATTTTGGTTACTTC. Its translation is CSARDSTSGNFGYF. This chain uses TRBV20-1 with TRBJ2-5, with 10 bases fitting TRBD2. The J segment lost 14 bases and the V segment lost 0 bases, leaving 12 bases of the junction unmatched. The CDR3 contains 14 residues. Looked up from germline, CDR1 is DFQATT and CDR2 is SNEGSKA (reference sequence).

This clonotype was detected many times. The rearrangement joins TRBV23-1 to TRBJ2-1; D perhaps matches TRBD1 (6 bases). TRBV23-1 is given ORF status, its function remaining uncertain. Deletions cut 8 bases from V and 4 bases from J, with 24 bases between. This CDR3 region has 17 residues. This CDR3 is CASSPSGSGEIYNEQFF. The CDR3 DNA sequence: TGCGCCAGCTCCCCTTCCGGGTCAGGGGAAATTTACAATGAGCAGTTCTTC.

The V call is TRBV19, the J call TRBJ2-2; D may be TRBD2 (5 bases). CDR3 length equals 14 residues. The V end lost 7 bases, the J end lost 0 bases, and 9 bases lay between the germline ends. CDR1 is LNHDA, CDR2 SQIVND, per germline (reference sequence). The CDR3 spells CASIAGANTGELFF. CDR3 DNA sequence: TGTGCCAGTATTGCCGGGGCGAACACCGGGGAGCTGTTTTTT.

This clonotype showed up many times. Here the CDR3 reads CASSLGREQYF. The CDR3 DNA reads TGTGCCAGCAGCCTGGGGCGCGAGCAGTACTTC. V is TRBV7-2 and J is TRBJ2-7, with D maybe TRBD1 (5 bases). The CDR3 is 11 amino acids. The germline gives CDR1 SGHTA, CDR2 FQGNSA. V gave up 5 bases and J gave up 6 bases, with 8 bases separating them.

This clonotype was detected many times. The V call is TRBV7-9, the J call TRBJ1-3, with D possibly matching TRBD1 (5 bases). The V end was cut by 0 bases, the J end by 3 bases, with 6 bases between. Germline V gene lookup returns CDR1 SEHNR and CDR2 FQNEAQ (reference sequence). CDR3 size: 14 residues. In nucleotides, the CDR3 is TGTGCCAGCAGCTTAGCTGACAGTGGAAACACCATATATTTT. Amino acid sequence: CASSLADSGNTIYF.

This clonotype was seen a handful of times. The V and J genes are TRBV29-1 and TRBJ1-1; TRBD1 might be the D (5 bases). The ends were cut back, 7 bases at V and 2 bases at J, with 17 bases in the middle. CDR1 and CDR2 from the germline V gene are SQVTM and ANQGSEA. CDR3 length: 14 amino acids. CDR3 in DNA: TGCAGCGCAGGATTCGCGGGGGGTAACACTGAAGCTTTCTTT. Its translation: CSAGFAGGNTEAFF.

Ten or more counts support this clonotype. The chain couples TRBV7-2 to TRBJ2-4; TRBD1 might be the D (7 bases). CDR1 and CDR2 from the germline V gene are SGHTA and FQGNSA. V lost 1 base and J lost 6, with 19 bases in between. The CDR3 loop spans 17 amino acids. DNA of the CDR3: TGTGCCAGCAGCTTAGGCTTGTCTCACAGGGGACTAAACATTCAGTACTTC. This codes for CASSLGLSHRGLNIQYF. The entire variable domain, with the rest obtained from reference TRBV7-2 and TRBJ2-4, is as follows: GAGVSQSPSNKVTEKGKDVELRCDPISGHTALYWYRQSLGQGLEFLIYFQGNSAPDKSGLPSDRFSAERTGGSVSTLTIQRTQQEDSAVYLCASSLGLSHRGLNIQYFGAGTRLSVL.

This clonotype appeared a few times. The chain recombines TRBV27 with TRBJ2-5, with a possible D match to TRBD2 (5 bases). Trimming took 0 bases from V and 5 from J, leaving 10 bases between them. Germline values: CDR1 MNHEY, CDR2 SMNVEV (reference sequence). The CDR3 totals 14 residues. CDR3 coding DNA: TGTGCCAGCAGTTTATCTGTCGGGGTCGAGACCCAGTACTTC. This codes for CASSLSVGVETQYF.

This clonotype was seen repeatedly, ten times or more. The rearrangement uses TRBV27 and TRBJ2-6; possibly TRBD1 for D (5 bases). V lost 2 bases to trimming and J lost 0 bases, with 11 bases between them. The germline V gene encodes CDR1 MNHEY and CDR2 SMNVEV (reference sequence). The CDR3 loop spans 17 amino acids. This CDR3 is CASSLLGADSGANVLTF. The CDR3 DNA reads as TGTGCCAGCAGTTTACTAGGGGCGGACTCTGGGGCCAACGTCCTGACTTTC. The full variable domain, its missing parts supplied by reference TRBV27 and TRBJ2-6, is EAQVTQNPRYLITVTGKKLTVTCSQNMNHEYMSWYRQDPGLGLRQIYYSMNVEVTDKGDVPEGYKVSRKEKRNFPLILESPSPNQTSLYFCASSLLGADSGANVLTFGAGSRLTVL.

V and J are TRBV20-1 and TRBJ2-3, with no clear D. CDR1 and CDR2 from the germline V gene are DFQATT and SNEGSKA (reference sequence). The CDR3 consists of 12 residues. This CDR3 reads CSATGSTDTQYF. In DNA, the CDR3 is TGCAGCGCGACCGGGAGCACAGATACGCAGTATTTT.

V usage is TRBV11-2 and J usage is TRBJ1-3, with a weak D call TRBD1 (5 bases). Per germline, CDR1 SGHAT and CDR2 FQNNGV. Deletions cut 5 bases from V and 4 bases from J, with 12 bases between. There are 14 residues in the CDR3. CDR3 sequence: CASSPGTYGNTIYF. As DNA, the CDR3 is TGTGCCAGCAGCCCCGGGACTTACGGAAACACCATATATTTT.

The chain couples TRBV7-2 to TRBJ2-1; D call uncertain. V was trimmed by 10 bases and J by 1 base, leaving 8 bases between them. The CDR3 runs 12 residues. Germline V gene lookup returns CDR1 SGHTA and CDR2 FQGNSA. The CDR3 nucleotides read TGTGCCATCGATAGGTCCTACAATGAGCAGTTCTTC. Translation: CAIDRSYNEQFF.

V is TRBV11-2 and J is TRBJ2-2, with 16 nucleotides matching TRBD2. Germline loops: CDR1 SGHAT, CDR2 FQNNGV. V gave up 5 bases and J gave up 4 bases; unmatched junction bases: 13. The CDR3 runs 20 residues. CDR3 sequence: CASSPFGTSGRAGSTGELFF. The DNA for the CDR3 is TGTGCCAGCAGCCCCTTCGGGACTAGCGGGAGGGCCGGAAGCACCGGGGAGCTGTTTTTT. Filled out from reference TRBV11-2 and TRBJ2-2, the complete variable domain reads EAGVAQSPRYKIIEKRQSVAFWCNPISGHATLYWYQQILGQGPKLLIQFQNNGVVDDSQLPKDRFSAERLKGVDSTLKIQPAKLEDSAVYLCASSPFGTSGRAGSTGELFFGEGSRLTVL.

A few counts support this clonotype. V is TRBV15 and J is TRBJ2-7; a possible D gene is TRBD1 (6 bases). Per germline, CDR1 LNHNV and CDR2 YYDKDF (reference sequence). The ends were cut back, 0 bases at V and 3 bases at J, with 9 bases in the middle. CDR3 size: 14 residues. Here the CDR3 reads CATSREGAGYEQYF. CDR3 nucleotide sequence: TGTGCCACCAGCAGAGAGGGGGCTGGCTACGAGCAGTACTTC.

In this sample, this clonotype turned up a few times. This chain connects TRBV7-2 to TRBJ2-1; 14 bases align to TRBD2. Germline V gives CDR1 SGHTA, CDR2 FQGNSA. Losses at the gene ends were 4 bases for V and 8 bases for J; bases not matched to a gene: 4. CDR3 size: 15 residues. Here the CDR3 reads CASSYGTSGSYEQFF. The CDR3 bases are TGTGCCAGCAGCTACGGGACTAGCGGGAGTTATGAGCAGTTCTTC.

This clonotype was observed at least ten times. V and J are TRBV7-2 and TRBJ2-7; possibly TRBD1 for D (5 bases). V was trimmed by 2 bases and J by 1 base, leaving 6 bases between them. The CDR3 extends over 13 amino acids. Germline V CDR1 and CDR2: SGHTA, FQGNSA. The DNA of the CDR3 is TGTGCCAGCAGCTTACCAGGGTCCTACGAGCAGTACTTC. It yields the protein CASSLPGSYEQYF.

This clonotype was observed at least ten times. The chain recombines TRBV24-1 with TRBJ2-1; D not certain. The CDR3 consists of 15 residues. Trimming took 4 bases from V and 7 from J, leaving 16 bases between them. The V gene's germline CDR1 is KGHDR and CDR2 SFDVKD. As DNA, the CDR3 is TGTGCCACCAGTGAACCTCCCCCCCAGGAAAATGAGCAGTTCTTC. Protein: CATSEPPPQENEQFF.